This TCR beta chain comes out of a study of Ad26.COV2.S vaccination and SARS-CoV-2 variants. Treatment in this sample: 19 received Ad26.COV2.S at low or high dose, single or two shots; about 5 received placebo; per-sample allocation not given. The investigators took samples on day 63 after the first vaccine or placebo injection. The CDR3 contains 16 residues. Germline V gene data show CDR1 as MNHEY and CDR2 as SVGEGT. V lost 2 bases and J lost 8, with 20 bases in between. Sequencing was performed with immunoSEQ multiplex PCR; in TCRdb, only in-frame clones are kept and a portion is missing. Here the sample spans fewer than 600,000 clones, 80% to 90% being singletons.

The clonotype comes from a person between 18 and 65 years old who received the Ad26.COV2.S COVID-19 vaccine or a placebo. Specimen: peripheral blood, collected in a trial of Ad26.COV2.S vaccine versus placebo. The chain combines TRBV6-2 or TRBV6-3 with TRBJ2-3; maybe TRBD2 (6 bases). The DNA for the CDR3 is TGTGCCAGCAGTTACGTGCGGGGAATAAAATCGAGTACGCAGTATTTT. Protein product: CASSYVRGIKSSTQYF.